This TCR beta chain stems from a study of T cell responses to AZD1222 COVID-19 vaccine. In the study overall: Second-dose recipients at about 4 or about 12 weeks were treated as one pooled group. Whole-study results and caveats: Seropositive at baseline were only a handful of AZD1222 recipients. Unmutated variant regions are reportedly the target of nearly half of TCRs that are spike-specific.

Sequenced by immunoSEQ multiplex PCR; TCRdb stores in-frame clones only, minus some. The repertoire holds some 150,000 clones, around 90% seen once, with more than 2.5% in the top ten. This CDR3 is 13 amino acids long. V gave up 5 bases and J gave up 6 bases; unmatched junction bases: 5. Germline CDR1 reads SGHTA; CDR2 reads FQGNSA. In its sample, this clone was seen once. Its antigen is undetermined. This specimen was peripheral blood, taken on day 0 of AZD1222 vaccination. The rearrangement joins TRBV7-2 to TRBJ1-1, with TRBD1 identical over 8 bases. This TCR derives from an adult in good health. The CDR3 loop reads CASSPGQGAEAFF. CDR3 in DNA: TGTGCCAGCAGCCCAGGACAGGGCGCTGAAGCTTTCTTT.